Here is one T cell receptor beta chain with its context. Its specificity is not known. Controls came from buffy coats of healthy blood donors. Germline V gene sequence: CDR1 SGHTA, CDR2 FQGNSA. V was clipped by 3 bases and J by 7 bases; unmatched bases: 2. The CDR3 runs 14 residues. Sequenced by immunoSEQ multiplex PCR; TCRdb stores in-frame clones only, minus some. The repertoire holds tens of thousands of clones, with 81% as singletons. The data were taken from a study of STAT5B mutations in CD4+ large granular lymphocyte leukemia. The study's findings and limits: Compared with healthy controls (2/35), patient top clones favored TRBV06 (8/27). Patient CD4-sorted repertoires stayed more clonal than healthy ones after leukemic-clone removal.

The sequenced sample consisted of CD4+ T cells from blood buffy coats. This receptor was taken from a human donor in good health. The J gene is TRBJ2-7, the V gene TRBV7-2, with 14 positions matching TRBD2. As DNA, the CDR3 is TGTGCCAGCAGCTTTCGACTAGCGGGAGGGGAGCAGTACTTC. Residues: CASSFRLAGGEQYF. Full variable domain (rest looked up from reference TRBV7-2 and TRBJ2-7): GAGVSQSPSNKVTEKGKDVELRCDPISGHTALYWYRQSLGQGLEFLIYFQGNSAPDKSGLPSDRFSAERTGGSVSTLTIQRTQQEDSAVYLCASSFRLAGGEQYFGPGTRLTVT.